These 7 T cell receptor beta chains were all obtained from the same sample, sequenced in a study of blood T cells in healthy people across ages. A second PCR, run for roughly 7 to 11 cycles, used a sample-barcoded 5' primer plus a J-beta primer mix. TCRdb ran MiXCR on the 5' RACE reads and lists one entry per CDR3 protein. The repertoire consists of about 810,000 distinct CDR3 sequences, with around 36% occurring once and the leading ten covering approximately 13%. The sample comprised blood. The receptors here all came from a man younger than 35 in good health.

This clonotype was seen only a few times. CDR3 amino acids: CASSLGNLLQYF. CDR3 bases: TGTGCCAGCAGCTTGGGAAACCTATTACAGTACTTC. V and J are TRBV5-6 and TRBJ2-7; D is undetermined. V was cut by 0 bases and J by 10 bases, with 11 bases left in between. This CDR3 is built from 12 residues. Germline V lookup: CDR1 SGHDT, CDR2 YYEEEE.

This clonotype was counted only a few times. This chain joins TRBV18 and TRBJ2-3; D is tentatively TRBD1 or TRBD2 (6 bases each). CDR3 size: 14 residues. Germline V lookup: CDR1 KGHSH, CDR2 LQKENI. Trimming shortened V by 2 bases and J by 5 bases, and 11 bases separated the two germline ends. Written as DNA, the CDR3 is TGTGCCAGCTCACCAGGGGGGCGTGGAGATACGCAGTATTTT. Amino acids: CASSPGGRGDTQYF.

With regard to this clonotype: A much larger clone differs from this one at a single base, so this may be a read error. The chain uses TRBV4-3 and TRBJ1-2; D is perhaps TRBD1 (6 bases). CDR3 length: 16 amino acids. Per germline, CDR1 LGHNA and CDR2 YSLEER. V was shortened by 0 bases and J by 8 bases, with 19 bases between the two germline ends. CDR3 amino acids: CASSQDEGAAGDGYTF. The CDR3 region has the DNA TGCGCCAGCAGCCAAGATGAAGGTGCGGCAGGGGACGGCTACACCTTC.

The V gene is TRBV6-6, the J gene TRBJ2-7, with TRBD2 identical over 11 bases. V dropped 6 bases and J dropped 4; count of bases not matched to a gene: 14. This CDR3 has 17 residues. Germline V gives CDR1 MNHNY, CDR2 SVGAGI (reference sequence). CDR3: CASSRPLLAGAYYEQYF. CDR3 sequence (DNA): TGTGCCAGCAGCCGCCCATTACTAGCGGGGGCCTATTACGAGCAGTACTTC.

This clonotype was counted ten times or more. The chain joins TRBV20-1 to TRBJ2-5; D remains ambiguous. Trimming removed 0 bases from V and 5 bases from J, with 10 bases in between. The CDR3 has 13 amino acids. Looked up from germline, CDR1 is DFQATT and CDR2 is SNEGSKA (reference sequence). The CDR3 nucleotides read TGCAGTGCTAGAGATTCCAGTTTGGAGACCCAGTACTTC. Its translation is CSARDSSLETQYF.

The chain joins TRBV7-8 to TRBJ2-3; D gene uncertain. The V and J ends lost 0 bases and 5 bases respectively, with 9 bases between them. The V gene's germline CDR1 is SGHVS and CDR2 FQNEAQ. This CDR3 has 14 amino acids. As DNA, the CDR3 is TGTGCCAGCAGCTTAGCGAGAAGTGGAGATACGCAGTATTTT. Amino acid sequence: CASSLARSGDTQYF. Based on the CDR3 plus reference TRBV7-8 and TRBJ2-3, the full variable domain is GAGVSQSPRYKVAKRGQDVALRCDPISGHVSLFWYQQALGQGPEFLTYFQNEAQLDKSGLPSDRFFAERPEGSVSTLKIQRTQQEDSAVYLCASSLARSGDTQYFGPGTRLTVL.

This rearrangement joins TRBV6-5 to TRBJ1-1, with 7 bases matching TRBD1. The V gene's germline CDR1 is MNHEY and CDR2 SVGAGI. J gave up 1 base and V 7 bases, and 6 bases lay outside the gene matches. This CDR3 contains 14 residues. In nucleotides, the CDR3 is TGTGCCAGCACCAGGGGGGCCCCGAACACTGAAGCTTTCTTT. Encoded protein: CASTRGAPNTEAFF.